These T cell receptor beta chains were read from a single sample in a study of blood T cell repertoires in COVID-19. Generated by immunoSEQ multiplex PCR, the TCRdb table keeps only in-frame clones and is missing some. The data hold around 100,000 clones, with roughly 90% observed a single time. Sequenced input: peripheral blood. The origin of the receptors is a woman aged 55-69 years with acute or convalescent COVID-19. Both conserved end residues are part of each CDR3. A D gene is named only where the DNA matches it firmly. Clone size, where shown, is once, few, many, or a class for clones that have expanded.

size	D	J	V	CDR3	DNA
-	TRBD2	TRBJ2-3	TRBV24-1	CATSGVTSGIGDTQYF	TGTGCCACCAGTGGGGTGACTAGCGGGATAGGGGATACGCAGTATTTT
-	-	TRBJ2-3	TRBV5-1	CASSLAGSTDTQYF	TGCGCCAGCAGCTTGGCGGGGAGCACAGATACGCAGTATTTT
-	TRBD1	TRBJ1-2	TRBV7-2	CASSLAQGRGYGYTF	TGTGCCAGCAGCTTAGCACAGGGGCGCGGGTATGGCTACACCTTC
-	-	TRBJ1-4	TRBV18	CASSPQTFTNEKLFF	TGTGCCAGCTCCCCTCAGACATTCACTAATGAAAAACTGTTTTTT
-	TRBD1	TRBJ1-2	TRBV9	CASSPGTGGDYGYTF	TGTGCCAGCAGCCCAGGAACAGGGGGCGACTATGGCTACACCTTC
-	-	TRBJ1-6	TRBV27	CASRLDSLNSPLHF	TGTGCCAGCAGGCTGGACAGTCTGAATTCACCCCTCCACTTT
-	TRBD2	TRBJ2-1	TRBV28	CASSLGGGYYNEQFF	TGTGCCAGCAGTTTAGGGGGGGGTTACTACAATGAGCAGTTCTTC
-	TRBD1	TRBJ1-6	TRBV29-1	CSVGDRGSPLHF	TGCAGCGTTGGTGACAGGGGTTCACCCCTCCACTTT
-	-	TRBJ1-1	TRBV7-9	CASSSTENTEAFF	TGTGCCAGCAGCTCAACAGAGAACACTGAAGCTTTCTTT
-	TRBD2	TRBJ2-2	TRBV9	CASSVEPETSATGELFF	TGTGCCAGCAGCGTAGAACCTGAGACTAGCGCCACCGGGGAGCTGTTTTTT
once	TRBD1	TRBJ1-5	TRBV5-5	CASSRGTDNQPQHF	TGTGCCAGCAGCCGAGGGACAGACAATCAGCCCCAGCATTTT
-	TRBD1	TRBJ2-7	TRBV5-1	CASSLEGQGTYEQYF	TGCGCCAGCAGCTTGGAGGGACAGGGGACCTACGAGCAGTACTTC
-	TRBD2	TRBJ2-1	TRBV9	CASSALAGGSYNEQFF	TGTGCCAGCAGCGCCTTAGCGGGAGGGTCCTACAATGAGCAGTTCTTC
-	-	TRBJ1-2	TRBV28	CASSSPGTNYGYTF	TGTGCCAGCAGTTCCCCCGGGACAAACTATGGCTACACCTTC
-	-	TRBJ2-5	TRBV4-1	CASSQEQGVLETQYF	TGCGCCAGCAGCCAAGAACAAGGGGTTTTGGAGACCCAGTACTTC
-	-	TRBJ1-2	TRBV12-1	CASSPGTGDFNYGYTF	TGTGCCAGCAGCCCCGGGACAGGGGATTTTAACTATGGCTACACCTTC
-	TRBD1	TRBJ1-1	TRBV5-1	CASSLEGQGEAFF	TGCGCCAGCAGCTTGGAGGGACAGGGTGAAGCTTTCTTT
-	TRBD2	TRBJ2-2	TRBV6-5	CASSGTAGGAGELFF	TGTGCCAGCAGCGGGACTGCCGGGGGGGCCGGGGAGCTGTTTTTT